One sample yielded the 26 T cell receptor beta chains listed below, sequenced in a study of T cell changes during pregnancy in multiple sclerosis. TCRdb keeps only in-frame clones here, not all; method: immunoSEQ multiplex PCR. The repertoire consists of around 30,000 clones, with roughly nine tenths occurring once and the leading ten covering over 9.5%. The sequencing here drew on CD8+ T cells from peripheral blood mononuclear cells, taken in the second trimester of pregnancy. The receptors originated from a female donor with multiple sclerosis, enrolled in a pregnancy study.

The V call is TRBV5-4, the J call TRBJ2-2, with 10 bases lining up with TRBD1. Germline V gene data show CDR1 as SGHNT and CDR2 as YYREEE (reference sequence). The CDR3 loop spans 13 amino acids. J was trimmed by 13 bases and V by 7 bases; bases with no gene match: 10. The CDR3 bases are TGTGCCAGCGGTGACAGGGGGCCAAGGGGGCTGTTTTTT. Translation: CASGDRGPRGLFF.

The chain has TRBV5-1 and TRBJ2-1; no clear D. The CDR3 contains 14 residues. The V gene lost 1 base and the J gene lost 3 bases, with 8 bases spanning the gap. Looked up from germline, CDR1 is SGHRS and CDR2 is YFSETQ. The CDR3 sequence is CASSLYTSYNEQFF. The CDR3, as DNA: TGCGCCAGCAGCTTGTACACCAGCTACAATGAGCAGTTCTTC. Full variable domain (remainder filled in from reference TRBV5-1 and TRBJ2-1): KAGVTQTPRYLIKTRGQQVTLSCSPISGHRSVSWYQQTPGQGLQFLFEYFSETQRNKGNFPGRFSGRQFSNSRSEMNVSTLELGDSALYLCASSLYTSYNEQFFGPGTRLTVL.

Only one count was recorded for this clone. The genes are TRBV27 and TRBJ2-1, with D possibly TRBD1 on 6 matching bases. The V gene's germline CDR1 is MNHEY and CDR2 SMNVEV (reference sequence). Trimming cost V 6 bases and J 0 bases, with 12 bases left between them. CDR3 length: 15 amino acids. CDR3 amino acids: CASRGQLSSYNEQFF. The CDR3 bases are TGTGCCAGCAGAGGACAGCTGAGCTCCTACAATGAGCAGTTCTTC.

V is TRBV7-9 and J is TRBJ2-2; no firm D call. The CDR3 contains 12 residues. The germline V and J ends were trimmed by 4 bases and 4 bases, with 4 bases remaining between them. Germline V gives CDR1 SEHNR, CDR2 FQNEAQ (reference sequence). CDR3 coding DNA: TGTGCCAGCAGCTACTTCACCGGGGAGCTGTTTTTT. It yields the protein CASSYFTGELFF.

The J gene is TRBJ2-7, the V gene TRBV7-8, with D maybe TRBD1 (6 bases). V lost 1 base and J 3 bases, leaving 13 bases between the germline ends. Germline V gene lookup returns CDR1 SGHVS and CDR2 FQNEAQ. CDR3 size: 15 residues. CDR3 bases: TGTGCCAGCAGCTTAGAGATAAGGACAGACTACGAGCAGTACTTC. Translated: CASSLEIRTDYEQYF. The full variable domain, in which reference TRBV7-8 and TRBJ2-7 provide the parts outside the CDR3, is GAGVSQSPRYKVAKRGQDVALRCDPISGHVSLFWYQQALGQGPEFLTYFQNEAQLDKSGLPSDRFFAERPEGSVSTLKIQRTQQEDSAVYLCASSLEIRTDYEQYFGPGTRLTVT.

The count of this clone is one. J is TRBJ2-7 and V is TRBV4-1; 8 bases fit TRBD2. The CDR3 is made up of 17 amino acids. Unmatched junction bases numbered 8, after V lost 1 base and J lost 0 bases. Germline-derived CDR1 and CDR2 are MGHRA and YSYEKL. CDR3 loop: CASSQGNSGALSYEQYF. CDR3 nucleotide sequence: TGCGCCAGCAGCCAAGGGAATAGCGGGGCCCTCTCCTACGAGCAGTACTTC.

V usage is TRBV5-6 and J usage is TRBJ1-1; TRBD1 aligns across 10 bases. Germline loops: CDR1 SGHDT, CDR2 YYEEEE. Trimming took 4 bases from V and 4 from J; bases not matched to a gene: 7. The CDR3 extends over 15 amino acids. CDR3 residues: CASSGDGQGGTEAFF. DNA for the CDR3: TGTGCCAGCAGCGGAGACGGACAGGGGGGCACTGAAGCTTTCTTT.

The rearrangement links TRBV6-1 to TRBJ1-2; D uncertain. V gave up 1 base and J gave up 3 bases, with 9 bases separating them. The germline CDR1 and CDR2 sequences are MNHNS and SASEGT. The CDR3 runs to 14 residues. CDR3 region: CASSEDLRDYGYTF. As DNA, the CDR3 is TGTGCCAGCAGTGAAGACCTGAGAGACTATGGCTACACCTTC.

V usage is TRBV6-6 and J usage is TRBJ1-2; 9 positions match TRBD1. Germline CDR1 is MNHNY and CDR2 is SVGAGI (reference sequence). The CDR3 extends over 15 amino acids. J was trimmed by 4 bases and V by 1 base; bases with no gene match: 4. The CDR3 DNA reads as TGTGCCAGCAGTTACTTCCGGGACAGGGTCTATGGCTACACCTTC. Amino acid sequence: CASSYFRDRVYGYTF.

This chain connects TRBV9 to TRBJ1-6; tentatively, D is TRBD1 (5 bases). Germline V gives CDR1 SGDLS, CDR2 YYNGEE. V lost 4 bases and J 8 bases, leaving 13 bases between the germline ends. This CDR3 contains 14 residues. CDR3 amino acids: CASSRGTEDSPLHF. CDR3 in DNA: TGTGCCAGCAGCCGCGGGACTGAGGATTCACCCCTCCACTTT.

J is TRBJ1-4 and V is TRBV6-1; D unclear. Looked up from germline, CDR1 is MNHNS and CDR2 is SASEGT. The CDR3 loop spans 14 amino acids. V was clipped by 3 bases and J by 4 bases, with 9 bases between them. The CDR3 nucleotides read TGTGCCAGCAGTGACCTTTGGCTTAATGAAAAACTGTTTTTT. It translates to CASSDLWLNEKLFF.

V and J are TRBV2 and TRBJ1-1; the D gene is possibly TRBD1 (6 bases). V was trimmed by 2 bases and J by 3 bases, leaving 22 bases between them. The CDR3 covers 18 residues. The V gene's germline CDR1 is SNHLY and CDR2 FYNNEI. In DNA form, the CDR3 reads TGTGCCAGCAGTGAAAATTTAAGGAGTGTCCCAGGGGACACTGAAGCTTTCTTT. Translation gives CASSENLRSVPGDTEAFF.

This clone was recorded a few times. This sequence joins TRBV7-9 and TRBJ1-1; D uncertain. The V and J ends lost 4 bases and 3 bases respectively, with 9 bases between them. Germline-derived CDR1 and CDR2 are SEHNR and FQNEAQ (reference sequence). The CDR3 loop spans 13 amino acids. The CDR3, as DNA: TGTGCCAGCAGCTGGGTGGAGCACACTGAAGCTTTCTTT. It specifies CASSWVEHTEAFF.

The gene calls are TRBV27 and TRBJ1-4, with 9 bases identical to TRBD1. This CDR3 has 13 amino acids. V was clipped by 7 bases and J by 7 bases; unmatched bases: 4. The germline CDR1 and CDR2 sequences are MNHEY and SMNVEV (reference sequence). CDR3 in DNA: TGTGCCAGCACGACAGGGGGTAGTGAAAAACTGTTTTTT. It specifies CASTTGGSEKLFF.

The CDR3 spells CASSVGTGYYGYTF. As DNA, the CDR3 is TGTGCCAGCAGTGTGGGGACAGGGTACTATGGCTACACCTTC. The V gene is TRBV27, the J gene TRBJ1-2; TRBD1 aligns across 9 bases. The CDR3 has 14 residues. The germline V gene has CDR1 MNHEY and CDR2 SMNVEV (reference sequence). After removal of 5 bases from V and 3 bases from J, the junction contained 4 bases not matched to a gene.

The CDR3 region has the DNA TGTGCCAGCAGCTTATCGGAGGCGCCCTACGAGCAGTACTTC. Translating it yields CASSLSEAPYEQYF. J is TRBJ2-7 and V is TRBV7-9; D perhaps matches TRBD2 (5 bases). The germline gives CDR1 SEHNR, CDR2 FQNEAQ (reference sequence). V was cut by 2 bases and J by 2 bases, with 10 bases left in between. CDR3 length: 14 amino acids.

This CDR3 reads CASSLRETQYF. The DNA for the CDR3 is TGCGCCAGCAGCCTAAGAGAGACCCAGTACTTC. The chain recombines TRBV5-1 with TRBJ2-5; no firm D call. Germline CDR1 is SGHRS and CDR2 is YFSETQ. The V and J ends lost 4 bases and 4 bases respectively, with 5 bases between them. The CDR3 loop spans 11 amino acids.

The chain couples TRBV9 to TRBJ1-2; 10 bases are a match to TRBD1. The V gene's germline CDR1 is SGDLS and CDR2 YYNGEE. After removal of 4 bases from V and 4 bases from J, the junction contained 4 bases not matched to a gene. This CDR3 region has 14 residues. As DNA, the CDR3 is TGTGCCAGCAGCCCGGGACAGGGGTCCTATGGCTACACCTTC. This encodes CASSPGQGSYGYTF. The full variable domain, with the rest looked up from reference TRBV9 and TRBJ1-2, is DSGVTQTPKHLITATGQRVTLRCSPRSGDLSVYWYQQSLDQGLQFLIQYYNGEERAKGNILERFSAQQFPDLHSELNLSSLELGDSALYFCASSPGQGSYGYTFGSGTRLTVV.

The rearrangement uses TRBV5-1 and TRBJ1-1; a weak D match, TRBD1 (6 bases). Germline V gene lookup returns CDR1 SGHRS and CDR2 YFSETQ. The ends were cut back, 4 bases at V and 6 bases at J, with 16 bases in the middle. The CDR3 covers 14 residues. The CDR3 loop reads CASSLGRGGPEAFF. CDR3 bases: TGCGCCAGCAGCCTTGGCCGGGGGGGCCCTGAAGCTTTCTTT.

The CDR3 loop is CASSYSEGGAEETQYF. For the CDR3, the DNA is TGTGCCAGCAGTTACTCAGAGGGGGGGGCCGAAGAGACCCAGTACTTC. The J gene is TRBJ2-5, the V gene TRBV6-5; tentatively, D is TRBD2 (7 bases). Germline V gene sequence: CDR1 MNHEY, CDR2 SVGAGI. The CDR3 sequence is 16 residues long. V was trimmed by 0 bases and J by 3 bases, leaving 14 bases between them.

This clone was seen a handful of times. V and J are TRBV27 and TRBJ2-7; possibly TRBD2 for D (6 bases). The CDR3 length is 18 residues. CDR1 and CDR2 (germline): MNHEY, SMNVEV (reference sequence). V gave up 0 bases and J gave up 4 bases, with 22 bases separating them. Here the CDR3 reads CASSLSTPVSSGGYEQYF. The DNA for the CDR3 is TGTGCCAGCAGTTTATCCACCCCGGTGAGTAGCGGAGGGTACGAGCAGTACTTC.

The chain recombines TRBV9 with TRBJ2-7; a possible D gene is TRBD2 (5 bases). This CDR3 spans 14 amino acids. Germline CDR1 SGDLS, CDR2 YYNGEE. Between the trimmed V and J ends, which lost 1 base and 2 bases, there was a span of 10 bases. In DNA form, the CDR3 reads TGTGCCAGCAGCGTAAGACCGGGAACCTACGAGCAGTACTTC. This encodes CASSVRPGTYEQYF.

The rearrangement uses TRBV5-1 and TRBJ2-6, with TRBD1 as a possible D gene (6 bases). This CDR3 has 18 residues. The germline CDR1 and CDR2 sequences are SGHRS and YFSETQ. Trimming removed 4 bases from V and 7 bases from J, with 24 bases in between. The CDR3 region has the DNA TGCGCCAGCAGCCACAGGACAGCCGGCACCCTGATTGCCAACGTCCTGACTTTC. Translation: CASSHRTAGTLIANVLTF.

The chain is built from TRBV9 and TRBJ2-3; 9 nucleotides line up with TRBD2. The CDR3 length is 18 residues. Germline CDR1 and CDR2: SGDLS and YYNGEE. V dropped 4 bases and J dropped 7; count of bases not matched to a gene: 19. Written as DNA, the CDR3 is TGTGCCAGCAGCTCCCGACTAGCGGATCGCTCCCCGAATTATACGCAGTATTTT. Amino acid sequence: CASSSRLADRSPNYTQYF. Variable domain in full (rest from reference TRBV9 and TRBJ2-3): DSGVTQTPKHLITATGQRVTLRCSPRSGDLSVYWYQQSLDQGLQFLIQYYNGEERAKGNILERFSAQQFPDLHSELNLSSLELGDSALYFCASSSRLADRSPNYTQYFGPGTRLTVL.

This clone was recorded a few times. CDR3 nucleotides: TGTGCCAGCAGCGATACAGGGGTTGAAGCTTTCTTT. The encoded protein is CASSDTGVEAFF. The chain links TRBV9 to TRBJ1-1; TRBD1 matches 7 bases. The V and J ends lost 3 bases and 7 bases, in that order; junction bases with no gene match: 3. CDR1 and CDR2 (germline): SGDLS, YYNGEE. The CDR3 consists of 12 residues.

V gene TRBV2 combines with J gene TRBJ2-7; 11 positions agree with TRBD1. CDR1 is SNHLY and CDR2 is FYNNEI in the germline V gene. The CDR3 totals 14 residues. V shed 6 bases, J shed 12 bases, and the junction held 13 bases outside the gene matches. CDR3 amino acids: CASRGQGAVLGAYF. As DNA, the CDR3 is TGTGCCAGCAGAGGACAGGGGGCCGTTCTTGGGGCGTACTTC.